The 21 T cell receptor beta chains below come from one sample, sequenced in a study of blood T cell repertoires in COVID-19. This table comes from immunoSEQ multiplex PCR, and its TCRdb copy is limited to in-frame clones, with some not included. The profile shows roughly 25,000 clones, approximately 90% of them singletons. Sequenced material: peripheral blood. Receptors were obtained from a woman older than 75 with acute or convalescent COVID-19.

The chain is built from TRBV30 and TRBJ1-1; D is perhaps TRBD1 (5 bases). The CDR3 totals 13 residues. V lost 2 bases to trimming and J lost 6 bases, with 13 bases between them. The germline V gene has CDR1 GTSNPN and CDR2 SVGIG (reference sequence). The CDR3 region has the DNA TGTGCCTGGAGTCCAGAGACAGTTGCTGAAGCTTTCTTT. Translated, it gives CAWSPETVAEAFF.

J is TRBJ2-1 and V is TRBV3-1 (or the pseudogene TRBV3-2); 7 nucleotides line up with TRBD2. The germline gives CDR1 LGHDT, CDR2 YNNKEL (reference sequence). CDR3 length: 15 amino acids. V was pared by 6 bases and J by 0 bases, with 5 bases of the junction left unmatched. The chain's CDR3 is CASRSERDSYNEQFF. The CDR3, as DNA: TGTGCCAGCAGATCCGAGCGGGACTCCTACAATGAGCAGTTCTTC.

The count of this clone is one. The chain carries TRBV9 and TRBJ1-1, with 8 bases that match TRBD1. Germline-derived CDR1 and CDR2 are SGDLS and YYNGEE. The V gene end was trimmed by 1 base and the J gene end by 4 bases; junction bases not matched to a gene: 6. CDR3 size: 15 residues. CDR3 residues: CASSVRTGSATEAFF. The CDR3 nucleotides read TGTGCCAGCAGCGTAAGGACAGGGTCGGCCACTGAAGCTTTCTTT.

This chain links TRBV4-1 with TRBJ2-7; 7 nucleotides match TRBD1. V lost 2 bases to trimming and J lost 4 bases; unmatched junction nucleotides: 14. CDR3 size: 17 residues. Per the germline V gene, CDR1 is MGHRA and CDR2 is YSYEKL. The CDR3 here is CASSQQRTGDGRYEQYF. DNA for the CDR3: TGCGCCAGCAGCCAACAACGGACAGGAGACGGGCGGTACGAGCAGTACTTC.

The rearrangement joins TRBV6-4 to TRBJ1-1; D perhaps matches TRBD1 (5 bases). Germline V gene sequence: CDR1 MRHNA, CDR2 SNTAGT. This CDR3 is 14 amino acids long. V gave up 0 bases and J gave up 10 bases, with 15 bases separating them. CDR3 sequence: CASSDSKAGRGAFF. The CDR3 nucleotides are TGTGCCAGCAGTGACTCGAAGGCGGGACGTGGAGCTTTCTTT.

The chain recombines TRBV7-8 with TRBJ2-5; the D gene is possibly TRBD2 (7 bases). V lost 4 bases and J lost 5, with 20 bases in between. The CDR3 sequence is 16 residues long. Per the germline V gene, CDR1 is SGHVS and CDR2 is FQNEAQ. The CDR3 region has the DNA TGTGCCAGCAGCTACCTCATAGGGGGGGGGCCGGAGACCCAGTACTTC. Translating gives CASSYLIGGGPETQYF.

This chain uses TRBV25-1 with TRBJ1-1, with 7 nucleotides matching TRBD1. CDR3 size: 13 residues. Germline V gene sequence: CDR1 MGHDK, CDR2 SYGVNS. The V segment lost 4 bases and the J segment 3 bases; nucleotides outside the gene matches: 2. The CDR3 is CASSVTGYTEAFF. CDR3 in DNA: TGTGCCAGCAGTGTGACAGGGTACACTGAAGCTTTCTTT.

The rearrangement uses TRBV2 and TRBJ2-5; 7 nucleotides line up with TRBD2. Germline V lookup: CDR1 SNHLY, CDR2 FYNNEI. This CDR3 spans 13 amino acids. V trimming: 8 bases; J trimming: 3 bases; junction bases outside the gene matches: 6. The CDR3 DNA reads TGTGCCAGCGCAGGGACTAACAAAGAGACCCAGTACTTC. This gives the protein CASAGTNKETQYF.

In its sample, this clone was seen once. The rearrangement uses TRBV28 and TRBJ2-7, with TRBD2 matching 10 bases. Germline CDR1 is MDHEN and CDR2 is SYDVKM. Germline trimming cut 9 bases from V and 4 bases from J; bases unmatched to any gene: 9. The CDR3 runs to 14 residues. CDR3 amino acids: CASRASGSLYEQYF. DNA for the CDR3: TGTGCCAGTCGGGCTAGCGGGAGTTTATACGAGCAGTACTTC.

The gene calls are TRBV11-2 and TRBJ1-1; 8 bases are a match to TRBD1. There are 15 residues in the CDR3. V lost 4 bases to trimming and J lost 3 bases; unmatched junction nucleotides: 7. Germline-derived CDR1 and CDR2 are SGHAT and FQNNGV. The CDR3: CASSSLQGGYTEAFF. CDR3 nucleotides: TGTGCCAGCAGCTCACTACAGGGGGGATACACTGAAGCTTTCTTT.

The gene calls are TRBV27 and TRBJ2-3, with 9 bases matching TRBD2. The ends lost 6 bases at V and 2 bases at J; junction bases unmatched: 9. This CDR3 region has 16 residues. Germline assignment: CDR1 MNHEY and CDR2 SMNVEV (reference sequence). CDR3 in amino acids: CASRKTGLAVTDTQYF. The CDR3, as DNA: TGTGCCAGCAGGAAAACGGGACTAGCAGTCACAGATACGCAGTATTTT.

The chain has TRBV18 and TRBJ1-3; tentative D call: TRBD1 (6 bases). Germline V lookup: CDR1 KGHSH, CDR2 LQKENI. This CDR3 has 17 residues. Deletions cut 8 bases from V and 0 bases from J, with 20 bases between. The CDR3 DNA is TGTGCCAGCCGTCAGGGGCCAGACAGGACCTCTGGAAACACCATATATTTT. Translated: CASRQGPDRTSGNTIYF.

V and J are TRBV27 and TRBJ1-2, with TRBD1 matching 7 bases. The germline V gene encodes CDR1 MNHEY and CDR2 SMNVEV (reference sequence). CDR3 length: 14 amino acids. The J segment lost 1 base and the V segment lost 5 bases, leaving 4 bases of the junction unmatched. CDR3 bases: TGTGCCAGCAGTGGGTCAGGGGGTAACTATGGCTACACCTTC. This gives the protein CASSGSGGNYGYTF.

The chain combines TRBV7-9 with TRBJ2-3, with TRBD1 matching over 7 bases. Germline assignment: CDR1 SEHNR and CDR2 FQNEAQ (reference sequence). J was trimmed by 0 bases and V by 4 bases; bases with no gene match: 1. The CDR3 spans 14 residues. CDR3 region: CASSWDRSTDTQYF. The DNA for the CDR3 is TGTGCCAGCAGCTGGGACAGAAGCACAGATACGCAGTATTTT. Full variable domain (missing parts from reference TRBV7-9 and TRBJ2-3): DTGVSQNPRHKITKRGQNVTFRCDPISEHNRLYWYRQTLGQGPEFLTYFQNEAQLEKSRLLSDRFSAERPKGSFSTLEIQRTEQGDSAMYLCASSWDRSTDTQYFGPGTRLTVL.

This chain connects TRBV18 to TRBJ2-1; TRBD2 agrees at 10 bases. The CDR3 length is 16 residues. In germline, CDR1 is KGHSH, CDR2 LQKENI. V lost 4 bases, J lost 0 bases, and 3 bases stayed unmatched. The CDR3: CASSQTSGTSYNEQFF. CDR3 nucleotides: TGTGCCAGCTCACAAACTAGCGGGACCTCCTACAATGAGCAGTTCTTC.

The chain is built from TRBV7-9 and TRBJ1-2; 7 bases match TRBD1. This CDR3 region has 13 residues. Germline V gene lookup returns CDR1 SEHNR and CDR2 FQNEAQ (reference sequence). V dropped 2 bases and J dropped 4; count of bases not matched to a gene: 1. The CDR3, as DNA: TGTGCCAGCAGCTTAAGGGGGCCCTATGGCTACACCTTC. It is translated as CASSLRGPYGYTF.

The J gene is TRBJ2-1, the V gene TRBV7-9; weak D call: TRBD2 (5 bases). Germline lookup yields CDR1 SEHNR and CDR2 FQNEAQ (reference sequence). There are 16 residues in the CDR3. Between the trimmed V and J ends, which lost 5 bases and 5 bases, there was a span of 19 bases. The CDR3: CASSHPVARVNNEQFF. Written as DNA, the CDR3 is TGTGCCAGCAGCCATCCGGTAGCGAGGGTTAACAATGAGCAGTTCTTC.

This chain uses TRBV7-6 with TRBJ1-1, with D hard to call. V lost 2 bases, J lost 1 base, and 11 bases lay in between. Germline lookup yields CDR1 SGHVS and CDR2 FNYEAQ. CDR3 length equals 15 residues. CDR3: CASSLTWEGNTEAFF. In DNA, the CDR3 is TGTGCCAGCAGCTTAACATGGGAGGGGAACACTGAAGCTTTCTTT.

The V and J genes are TRBV7-9 and TRBJ1-2; D gene unclear. The ends were cut back, 5 bases at V and 5 bases at J, with 9 bases in the middle. This CDR3 is 12 amino acids long. The germline CDR1 and CDR2 sequences are SEHNR and FQNEAQ (reference sequence). CDR3 residues: CASSALFYGYTF. In DNA form, the CDR3 reads TGTGCCAGCAGCGCCCTATTTTATGGCTACACCTTC.

V gene TRBV30 combines with J gene TRBJ2-3; the D gene is possibly TRBD2 (5 bases). This CDR3 spans 16 amino acids. V shed 7 bases and J shed 1 base, with 21 bases lying between them. Germline assignment: CDR1 GTSNPN and CDR2 SVGIG (reference sequence). The CDR3 DNA sequence: TGTGCCTACCTACCCTGGTCCGGGGTTCGCACAGATACGCAGTATTTT. Amino acid sequence: CAYLPWSGVRTDTQYF.

This clone was counted between two and nine times. V gene TRBV6-6 combines with J gene TRBJ2-7; D not resolved. Looked up from germline, CDR1 is MNHNY and CDR2 is SVGAGI (reference sequence). V gave up 3 bases and J gave up 5 bases, with 8 bases separating them. The CDR3 totals 12 residues. CDR3 in DNA: TGTGCCAGCAGTTATGGCAGTAACGAGCAGTACTTC. Translated, it gives CASSYGSNEQYF.